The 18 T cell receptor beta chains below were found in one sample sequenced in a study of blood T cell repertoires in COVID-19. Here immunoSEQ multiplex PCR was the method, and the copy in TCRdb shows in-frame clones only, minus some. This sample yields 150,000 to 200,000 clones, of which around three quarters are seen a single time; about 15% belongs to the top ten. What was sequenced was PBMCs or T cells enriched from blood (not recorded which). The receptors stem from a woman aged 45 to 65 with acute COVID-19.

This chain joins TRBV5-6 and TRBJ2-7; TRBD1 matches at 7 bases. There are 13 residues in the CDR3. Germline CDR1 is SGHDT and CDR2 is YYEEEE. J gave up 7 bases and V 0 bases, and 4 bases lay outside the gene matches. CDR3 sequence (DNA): TGTGCCAGCAGCTTGGTAGGGACAGAGGAGCAGTACGTC. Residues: CASSLVGTEEQYV.

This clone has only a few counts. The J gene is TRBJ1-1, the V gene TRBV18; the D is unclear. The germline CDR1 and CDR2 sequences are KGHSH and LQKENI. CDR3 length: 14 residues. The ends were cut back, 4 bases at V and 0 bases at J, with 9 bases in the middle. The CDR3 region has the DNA TGTGCCAGCTCACGTTCCAACTTGAACACTGAAGCTTTCTTT. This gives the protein CASSRSNLNTEAFF.

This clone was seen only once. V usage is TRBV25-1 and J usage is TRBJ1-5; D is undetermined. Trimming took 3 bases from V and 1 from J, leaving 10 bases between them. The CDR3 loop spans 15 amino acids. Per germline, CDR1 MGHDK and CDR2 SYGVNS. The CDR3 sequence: CASSDWEESNQPQHF. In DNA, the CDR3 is TGTGCCAGCAGTGATTGGGAGGAAAGCAATCAGCCCCAGCATTTT.

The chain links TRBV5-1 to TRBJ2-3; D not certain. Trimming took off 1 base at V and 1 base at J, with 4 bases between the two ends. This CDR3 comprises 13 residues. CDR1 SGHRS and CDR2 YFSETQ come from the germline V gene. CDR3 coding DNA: TGCGCCAGCAGCTTGTCAGGCACAGATACGCAGTATTTT. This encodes CASSLSGTDTQYF.

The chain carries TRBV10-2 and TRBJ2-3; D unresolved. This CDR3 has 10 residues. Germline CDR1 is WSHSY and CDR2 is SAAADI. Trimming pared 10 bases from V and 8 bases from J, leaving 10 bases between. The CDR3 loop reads CATFFGTQYF. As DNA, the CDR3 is TGCGCCACTTTTTTCGGTACGCAGTATTTT.

The CDR3 bases are TGTGCCAGCAGTTTGGCGGCCCCCAATCAGCCCCAGCATTTT. Its translation: CASSLAAPNQPQHF. This chain joins TRBV28 and TRBJ1-5; D uncertain. The CDR3 contains 14 residues. Germline assignment: CDR1 MDHEN and CDR2 SYDVKM. The V end lost 3 bases, the J end lost 3 bases, and 9 bases lay between the germline ends.

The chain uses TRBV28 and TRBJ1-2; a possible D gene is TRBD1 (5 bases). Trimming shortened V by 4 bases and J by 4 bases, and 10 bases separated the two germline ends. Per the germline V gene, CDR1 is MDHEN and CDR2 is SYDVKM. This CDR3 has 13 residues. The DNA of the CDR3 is TGTGCCAGCAGTTCGACAGTTTCCTATGGCTACACCTTC. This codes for CASSSTVSYGYTF.

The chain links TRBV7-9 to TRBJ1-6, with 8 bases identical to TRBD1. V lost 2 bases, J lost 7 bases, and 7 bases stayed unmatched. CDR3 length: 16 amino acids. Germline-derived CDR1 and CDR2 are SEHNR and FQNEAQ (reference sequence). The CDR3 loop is CASSLTQGVVNSPLHF. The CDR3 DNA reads TGTGCCAGCAGCTTAACACAGGGGGTGGTGAATTCACCCCTCCACTTT.

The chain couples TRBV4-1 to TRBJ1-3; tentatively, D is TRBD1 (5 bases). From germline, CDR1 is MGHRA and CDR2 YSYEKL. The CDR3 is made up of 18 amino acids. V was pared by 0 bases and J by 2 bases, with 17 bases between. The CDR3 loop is CASSQDPTPGLTGNTIYF. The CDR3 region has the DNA TGCGCCAGCAGCCAAGATCCCACGCCAGGGCTGACTGGAAACACCATATATTTT.

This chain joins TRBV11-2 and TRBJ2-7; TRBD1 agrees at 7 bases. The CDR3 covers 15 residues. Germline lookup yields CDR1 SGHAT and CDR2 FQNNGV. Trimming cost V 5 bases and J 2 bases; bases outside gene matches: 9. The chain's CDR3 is CASSPWAGQAYEQYV. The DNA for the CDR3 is TGTGCCAGCAGCCCCTGGGCTGGACAGGCCTACGAGCAGTACGTC.

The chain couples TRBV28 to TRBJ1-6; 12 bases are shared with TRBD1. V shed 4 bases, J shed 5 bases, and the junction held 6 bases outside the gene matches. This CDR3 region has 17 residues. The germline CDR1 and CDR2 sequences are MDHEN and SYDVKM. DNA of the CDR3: TGTGCCAGCAGTTCGCCGGGACAGGGGGCCGATAATTCACCCCTCCACTTT. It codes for CASSSPGQGADNSPLHF. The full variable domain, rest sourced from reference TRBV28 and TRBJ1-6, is DVKVTQSSRYLVKRTGEKVFLECVQDMDHENMFWYRQDPGLGLRLIYFSYDVKMKEKGDIPEGYSVSREKKERFSLILESASTNQTSMYLCASSSPGQGADNSPLHFGNGTRLTVT.

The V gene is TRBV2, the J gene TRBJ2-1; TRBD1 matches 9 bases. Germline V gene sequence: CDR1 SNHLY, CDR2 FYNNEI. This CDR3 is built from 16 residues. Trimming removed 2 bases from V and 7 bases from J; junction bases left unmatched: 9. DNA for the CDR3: TGTGCCAGCAGTGAAATGGGACAGGGAGATCGGAATGAGCAGTTCTTC. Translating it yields CASSEMGQGDRNEQFF.

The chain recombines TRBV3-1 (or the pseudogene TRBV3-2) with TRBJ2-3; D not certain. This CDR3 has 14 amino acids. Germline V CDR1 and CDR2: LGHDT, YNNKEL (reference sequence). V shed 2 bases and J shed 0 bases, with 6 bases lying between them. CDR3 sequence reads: CASSQQKSTDTQYF. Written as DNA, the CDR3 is TGTGCCAGCAGCCAACAGAAGAGCACAGATACGCAGTATTTT.

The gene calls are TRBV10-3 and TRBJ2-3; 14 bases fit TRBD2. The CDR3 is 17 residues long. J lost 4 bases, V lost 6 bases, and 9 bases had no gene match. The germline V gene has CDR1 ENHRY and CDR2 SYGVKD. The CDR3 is CAIRGSTSGGVADTQYF. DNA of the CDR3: TGTGCCATCAGGGGCTCGACTAGCGGGGGGGTGGCAGATACGCAGTATTTT.

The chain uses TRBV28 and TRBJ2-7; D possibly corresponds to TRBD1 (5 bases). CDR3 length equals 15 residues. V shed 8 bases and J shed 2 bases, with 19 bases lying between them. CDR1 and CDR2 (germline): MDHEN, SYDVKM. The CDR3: CASHGASRRTYEQYV. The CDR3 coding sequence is TGTGCCAGCCATGGGGCAAGTCGTAGAACCTACGAGCAGTACGTC.

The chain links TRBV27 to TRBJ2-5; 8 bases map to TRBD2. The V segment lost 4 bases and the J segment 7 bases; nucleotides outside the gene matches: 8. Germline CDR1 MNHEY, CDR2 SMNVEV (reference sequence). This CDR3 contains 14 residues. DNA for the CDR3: TGTGCCAGCAGTTCAGGGACTAGTTTCGGGACCCAGTACTTC. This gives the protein CASSSGTSFGTQYF.

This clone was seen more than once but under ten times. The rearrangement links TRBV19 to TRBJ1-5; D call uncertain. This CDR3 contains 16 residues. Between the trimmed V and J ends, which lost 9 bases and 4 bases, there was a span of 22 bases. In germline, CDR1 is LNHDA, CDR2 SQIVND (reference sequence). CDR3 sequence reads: CASRSGSTAVNQPQHF. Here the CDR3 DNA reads TGTGCCAGCCGCTCCGGGTCCACGGCCGTGAATCAGCCCCAGCATTTT. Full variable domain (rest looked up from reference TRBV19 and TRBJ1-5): DGGITQSPKYLFRKEGQNVTLSCEQNLNHDAMYWYRQDPGQGLRLIYYSQIVNDFQKGDIAEGYSVSREKKESFPLTVTSAQKNPTAFYLCASRSGSTAVNQPQHFGDGTRLSIL.

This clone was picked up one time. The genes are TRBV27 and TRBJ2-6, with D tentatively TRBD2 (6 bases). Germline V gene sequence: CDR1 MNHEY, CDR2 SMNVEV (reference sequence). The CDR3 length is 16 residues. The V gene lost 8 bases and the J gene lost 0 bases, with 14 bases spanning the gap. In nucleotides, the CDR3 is TGTGCCAGCTCCCGGGGGAGAGACTCTGGGGCCAACGTCCTGACTTTC. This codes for CASSRGRDSGANVLTF.